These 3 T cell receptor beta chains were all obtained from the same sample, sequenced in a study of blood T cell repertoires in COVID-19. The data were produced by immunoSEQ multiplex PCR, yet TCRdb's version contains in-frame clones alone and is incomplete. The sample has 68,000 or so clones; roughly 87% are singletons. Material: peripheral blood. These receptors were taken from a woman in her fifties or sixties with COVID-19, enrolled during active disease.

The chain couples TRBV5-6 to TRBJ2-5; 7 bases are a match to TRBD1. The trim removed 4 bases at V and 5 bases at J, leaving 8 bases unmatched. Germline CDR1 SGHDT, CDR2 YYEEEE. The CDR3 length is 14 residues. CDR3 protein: CASSLRQGWETQYF. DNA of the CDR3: TGTGCCAGCAGCCTGCGACAGGGATGGGAGACCCAGTACTTC.

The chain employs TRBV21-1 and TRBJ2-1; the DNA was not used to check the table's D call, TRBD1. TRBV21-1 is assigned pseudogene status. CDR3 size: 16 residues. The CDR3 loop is CASRSARTGGGDEQFF. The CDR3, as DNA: TGTGCCAGCAGATCAGCACGCACAGGGGGCGGCGATGAGCAGTTCTTC.

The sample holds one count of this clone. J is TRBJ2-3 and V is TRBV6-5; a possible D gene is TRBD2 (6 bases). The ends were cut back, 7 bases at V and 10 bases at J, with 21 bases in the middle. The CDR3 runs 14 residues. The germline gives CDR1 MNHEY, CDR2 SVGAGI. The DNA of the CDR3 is TGTGCCAGCAAGACTAGGTCCCCCCGGTTTTCGCAGTATTTT. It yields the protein CASKTRSPRFSQYF.